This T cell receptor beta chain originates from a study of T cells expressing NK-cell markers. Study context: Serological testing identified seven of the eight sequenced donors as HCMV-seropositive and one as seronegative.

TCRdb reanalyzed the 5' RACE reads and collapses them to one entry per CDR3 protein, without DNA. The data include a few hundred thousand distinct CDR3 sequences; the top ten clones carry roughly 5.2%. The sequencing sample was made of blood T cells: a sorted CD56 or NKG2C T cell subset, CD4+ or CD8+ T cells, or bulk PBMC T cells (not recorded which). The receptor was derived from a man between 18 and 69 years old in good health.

The CDR3 sequence is CASSRVYGLAGGLETQYF. V gene TRBV4-1 combines with J gene TRBJ2-5; there is no DNA to check the TCRdb D call of TRBD2. The CDR3 extends over 18 amino acids. Per the germline V gene, CDR1 is MGHRA and CDR2 is YSYEKL.